This T cell receptor beta chain was captured in a study of blood T cell repertoires in COVID-19. Measured with immunoSEQ multiplex PCR; TCRdb has only the in-frame clones, and not every one. The table records about 400,000 clones, around 90% of them present only once. CDR1 is SGHRS and CDR2 is YFSETQ in the germline V gene. The trim removed 4 bases at V and 6 bases at J, leaving 8 bases unmatched. The CDR3 consists of 14 residues. This TCR derives from a woman between 40 and 55 years old with acute COVID-19. This rearrangement joins TRBV5-1 to TRBJ1-2, with 8 bases aligning to TRBD1. What was sequenced was PBMCs or T cells enriched from blood (not recorded which). The CDR3 is CASSVSGTGDGYTF. The CDR3 nucleotides read TGCGCCAGCAGCGTTTCCGGGACAGGCGATGGCTACACCTTC.